This T cell receptor beta chain was captured by sequencing in a study of T cells after somatic rescue of genetic block. Repertoires were generated with immunoSEQ multiplex PCR, while TCRdb's copy carries only in-frame clones and drops some. The table records about 12,000 clones, roughly 70% of them present only once. This clone was seen a few times. Germline CDR1 is LNHNV and CDR2 is YYDKDF (reference sequence). Trimming took 0 bases from V and 6 from J, leaving 10 bases between them. This CDR3 comprises 14 residues. This receptor was obtained from a boy between 10 and 17 years old. What was sequenced was peripheral blood mononuclear cells (PBMCs). This sequence joins TRBV15 and TRBJ2-3, with a tentative D call TRBD1 (5 bases). CDR3 coding DNA: TGTGCCACCAGCAGAGATCCAGGGAAGGATACGCAGTATTTT. This gives the protein CATSRDPGKDTQYF.